This record concerns one TCR beta chain sequence. Its specific antigen is unknown. No base qualities exist here, and no much larger clone lies one base off it. The source of the sample is a study of glioma-infiltrating T cells after dendritic cell vaccination (dated by TCRdb to 2016 to 2017). Notes on the research overall: The cohort comprised approximately 15 glioblastoma patients from Phase I and II dendritic cell vaccination trials, 9 newly diagnosed and 6 with recurrent disease. Three intradermal dendritic cell vaccine injections were administered to patients at biweekly intervals in the arm below the axilla. The vaccine consisted of monocyte-derived dendritic cells cultured about seven days with IL-4 and GM-CSF, then pulsed overnight with autologous tumor lysate. Patients received autologous tumor lysate-pulsed dendritic cell vaccination between about 2002 and 2012. Tumor-infiltrating lymphocyte content was quantified and tumor and blood repertoires were compared in dendritic cell-vaccinated glioblastoma patients by deep sequencing of TCR beta CDR3 regions. TCR sequencing metrics, including TIL content and tumor-blood repertoire overlap, were correlated with survival after dendritic cell vaccination.

On the study overall, not on this receptor specifically: Higher estimated pretreatment TIL content predicted longer time to progression and overall survival after dendritic cell vaccination. The three-group TCR overlap response model was described as speculative and requiring prospective validation. TCR clonality showed no direct relationship with survival, which suggests that a diverse polyclonal response may matter. The cohort was small and heterogeneous, only a few patients had full blood and tumor sets, and even fewer had initial-recurrent tumor pairs.

Explained via the paper, the time point label denotes: after dendritic cell vaccination, including at tumor progression/relapse. Patients were selected on the basis of adequate residual fresh-frozen tumor tissue and more than two years of available survival data. An isocitrate dehydrogenase mutation was not carried by any of the glioblastoma patients, although molecular status was otherwise variable. PBMC were collected before vaccination, two weeks after the third vaccination, and at tumor progression if tumor progression occurred. Genomic DNA was extracted with the Qiagen DNeasy Blood extraction Kit. TCRB CDR3 regions were amplified from approximately 2 ug genomic DNA, or all available DNA if less, using the immunoSEQ assay. Multiplex PCR used 60 forward primers for TCR V beta segments and 13 reverse primers for J beta segments. To estimate the number of reads per starting template, synthetic control templates were added to each sample at limiting dilution. The Illumina HiSeq System generated 87 bp sequencing reads. As for the original processing: PCR and sequencing errors were removed by a nearest neighbor algorithm that merged closely related sequences. TCR overlap was defined as the percentage of unique tumor TCR beta sequences that were also present in the same patient's peripheral blood. TCRdb took this table from immuneACCESS and kept in-frame rearrangements with V and J called. Such tables lack part of the clones; where checked against another copy, unresolved V genes explain under half of the gap, and the rest is unexplained. D and trimming come from the DNA, and the V and J calls and clone size come from that table. This sample is represented by 75,000 to 95,000 clones; roughly 77% of them were singletons. 2.1% of the sample comes from the top ten.

This TCR was recovered from a human donor with glioblastoma. This specimen was blood, taken after dendritic cell vaccination.

CDR3 reads: CATSRGQVNQPQHF. The DNA is TGTGCCACCAGCAGAGGACAGGTAAATCAGCCCCAGCATTTT. Rearrangement joined TRBV15 to TRBJ1-5; TRBD1 might be the D gene, on 6 matching bases. The CDR3 numbers 14 residues from cysteine through phenylalanine. The retained sequence is limited to the CDR3, 42 bases, with the frame set at the first base. V gives up 1 base and J gives up 4 bases, and the segment between their germline ends measures 8 bases. The germline V gene encodes CDR1 LNHNV and CDR2 YYDKDF (reference sequence).